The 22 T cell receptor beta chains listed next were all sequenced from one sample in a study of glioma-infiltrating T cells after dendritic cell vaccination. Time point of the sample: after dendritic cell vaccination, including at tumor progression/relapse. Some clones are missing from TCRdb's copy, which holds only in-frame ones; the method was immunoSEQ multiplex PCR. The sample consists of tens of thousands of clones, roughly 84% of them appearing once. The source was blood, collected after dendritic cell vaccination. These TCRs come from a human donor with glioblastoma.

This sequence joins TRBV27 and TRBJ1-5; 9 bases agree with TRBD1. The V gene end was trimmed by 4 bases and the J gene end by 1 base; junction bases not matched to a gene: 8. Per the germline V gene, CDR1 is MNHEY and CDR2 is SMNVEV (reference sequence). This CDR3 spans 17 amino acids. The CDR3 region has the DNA TGTGCCAGCAGTTCCACAGGGGGCGGGATAAGCAATCAGCCCCAGCATTTT. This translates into CASSSTGGGISNQPQHF.

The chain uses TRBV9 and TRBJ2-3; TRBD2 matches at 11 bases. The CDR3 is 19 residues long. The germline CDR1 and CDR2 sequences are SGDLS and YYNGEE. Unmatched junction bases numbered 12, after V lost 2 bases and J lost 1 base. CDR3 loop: CASSVRAGTSGPGTDTQYF. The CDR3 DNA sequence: TGTGCCAGCAGCGTTAGAGCCGGGACTAGCGGACCCGGCACAGATACGCAGTATTTT. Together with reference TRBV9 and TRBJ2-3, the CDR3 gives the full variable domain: DSGVTQTPKHLITATGQRVTLRCSPRSGDLSVYWYQQSLDQGLQFLIQYYNGEERAKGNILERFSAQQFPDLHSELNLSSLELGDSALYFCASSVRAGTSGPGTDTQYFGPGTRLTVL.

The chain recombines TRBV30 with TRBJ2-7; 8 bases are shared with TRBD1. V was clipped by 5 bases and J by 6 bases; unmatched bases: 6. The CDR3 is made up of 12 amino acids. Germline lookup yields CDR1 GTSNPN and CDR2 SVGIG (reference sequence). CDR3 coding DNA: TGTGCCTGGGCCAGGGGGCCGGTCGAGCAGTACTTC. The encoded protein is CAWARGPVEQYF.

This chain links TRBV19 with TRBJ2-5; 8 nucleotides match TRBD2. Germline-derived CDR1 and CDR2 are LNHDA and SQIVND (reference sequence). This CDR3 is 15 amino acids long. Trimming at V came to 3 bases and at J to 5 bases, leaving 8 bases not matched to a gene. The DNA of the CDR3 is TGTGCCAGTAGTATGTGGGCGGGGGGTGGTGAGACCCAGTACTTC. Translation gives CASSMWAGGGETQYF. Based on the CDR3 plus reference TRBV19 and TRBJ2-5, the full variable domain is DGGITQSPKYLFRKEGQNVTLSCEQNLNHDAMYWYRQDPGQGLRLIYYSQIVNDFQKGDIAEGYSVSREKKESFPLTVTSAQKNPTAFYLCASSMWAGGGETQYFGPGTRLLVL.

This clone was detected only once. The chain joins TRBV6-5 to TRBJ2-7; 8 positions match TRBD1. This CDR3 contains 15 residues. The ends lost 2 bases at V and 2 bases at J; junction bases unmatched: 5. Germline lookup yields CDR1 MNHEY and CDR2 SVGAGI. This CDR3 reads CASSYQGTGPYEQYF. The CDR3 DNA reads TGTGCCAGCAGTTACCAAGGGACAGGCCCCTACGAGCAGTACTTC.

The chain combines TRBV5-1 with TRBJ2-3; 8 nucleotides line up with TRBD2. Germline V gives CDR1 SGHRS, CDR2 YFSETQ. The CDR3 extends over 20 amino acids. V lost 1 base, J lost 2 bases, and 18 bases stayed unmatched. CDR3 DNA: TGCGCCAGCAGCTTGTCGGGGGCCCGGCCTGGCGGGGGGAACACAGATACGCAGTATTTT. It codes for CASSLSGARPGGGNTDTQYF. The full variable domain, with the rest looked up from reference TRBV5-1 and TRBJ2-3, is KAGVTQTPRYLIKTRGQQVTLSCSPISGHRSVSWYQQTPGQGLQFLFEYFSETQRNKGNFPGRFSGRQFSNSRSEMNVSTLELGDSALYLCASSLSGARPGGGNTDTQYFGPGTRLTVL.

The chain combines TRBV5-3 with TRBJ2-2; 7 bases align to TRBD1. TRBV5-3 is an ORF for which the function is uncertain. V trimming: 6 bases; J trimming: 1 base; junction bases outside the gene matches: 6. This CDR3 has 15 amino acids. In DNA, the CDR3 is TGTGCCAGAATAGACAGGGTGCAGAACACCGGGGAGCTGTTTTTT. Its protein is CARIDRVQNTGELFF.

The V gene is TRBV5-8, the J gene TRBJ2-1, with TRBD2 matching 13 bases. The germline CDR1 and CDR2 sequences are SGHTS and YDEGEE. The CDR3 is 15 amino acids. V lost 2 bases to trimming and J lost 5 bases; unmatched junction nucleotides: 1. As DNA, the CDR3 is TGTGCCAGCAGCTTAGGACTAGCGGGAGACAATGAGCAGTTCTTC. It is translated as CASSLGLAGDNEQFF. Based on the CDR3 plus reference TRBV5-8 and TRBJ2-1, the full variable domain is EAGVTQSPTHLIKTRGQQATLRCSPISGHTSVYWYQQALGLGLQFLLWYDEGEERNRGNFPPRFSGRQFPNYSSELNVNALELEDSALYLCASSLGLAGDNEQFFGPGTRLTVL.

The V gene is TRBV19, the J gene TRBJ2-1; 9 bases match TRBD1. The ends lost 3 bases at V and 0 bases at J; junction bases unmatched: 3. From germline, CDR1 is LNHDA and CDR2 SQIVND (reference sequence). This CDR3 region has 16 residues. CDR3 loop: CASSIGTGSSYNEQFF. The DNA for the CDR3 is TGTGCCAGTAGTATTGGGACAGGGAGCTCCTACAATGAGCAGTTCTTC.

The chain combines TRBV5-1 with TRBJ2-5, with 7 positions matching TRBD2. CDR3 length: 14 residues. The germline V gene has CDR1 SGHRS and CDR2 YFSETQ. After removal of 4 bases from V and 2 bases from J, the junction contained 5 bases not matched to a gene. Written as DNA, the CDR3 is TGCGCCAGCAGCACCAGCGGGGCTCAAGAGACCCAGTACTTC. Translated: CASSTSGAQETQYF. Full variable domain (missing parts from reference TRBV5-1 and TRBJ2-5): KAGVTQTPRYLIKTRGQQVTLSCSPISGHRSVSWYQQTPGQGLQFLFEYFSETQRNKGNFPGRFSGRQFSNSRSEMNVSTLELGDSALYLCASSTSGAQETQYFGPGTRLLVL.

CDR3: CASSGLAGPRDTQYF. Written as DNA, the CDR3 is TGTGCCAGCAGCGGGCTAGCGGGCCCTCGGGATACGCAGTATTTT. The chain carries TRBV9 and TRBJ2-3; TRBD2 matches 8 bases. After removal of 3 bases from V and 6 bases from J, the junction contained 9 bases not matched to a gene. This CDR3 is built from 15 residues. Germline CDR1 and CDR2: SGDLS and YYNGEE.

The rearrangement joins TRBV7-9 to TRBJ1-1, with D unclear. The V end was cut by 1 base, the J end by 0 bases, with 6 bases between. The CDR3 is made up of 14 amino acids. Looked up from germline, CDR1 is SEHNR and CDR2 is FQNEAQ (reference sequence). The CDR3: CASSLGAVNTEAFF. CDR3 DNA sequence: TGTGCCAGCAGCTTAGGGGCAGTGAACACTGAAGCTTTCTTT.

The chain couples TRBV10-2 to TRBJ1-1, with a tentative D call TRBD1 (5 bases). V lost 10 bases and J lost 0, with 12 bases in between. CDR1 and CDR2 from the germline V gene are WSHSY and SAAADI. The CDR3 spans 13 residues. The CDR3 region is CATRQRMNTEAFF. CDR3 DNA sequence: TGCGCCACCCGACAGAGGATGAACACTGAAGCTTTCTTT.

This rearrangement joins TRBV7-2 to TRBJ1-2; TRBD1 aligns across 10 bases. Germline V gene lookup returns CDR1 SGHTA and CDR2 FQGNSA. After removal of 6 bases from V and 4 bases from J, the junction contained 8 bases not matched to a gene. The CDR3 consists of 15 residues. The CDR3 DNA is TGTGCCAGCAGTCTGGGACAGGGGTGGAGCTATGGCTACACCTTC. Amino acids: CASSLGQGWSYGYTF.

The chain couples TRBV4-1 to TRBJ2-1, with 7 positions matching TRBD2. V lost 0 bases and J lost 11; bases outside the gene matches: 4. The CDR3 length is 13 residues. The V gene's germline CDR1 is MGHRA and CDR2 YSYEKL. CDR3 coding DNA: TGCGCCAGCAGCCAAGACCCGGGACTAAAGCAGTTCTTC. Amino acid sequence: CASSQDPGLKQFF.

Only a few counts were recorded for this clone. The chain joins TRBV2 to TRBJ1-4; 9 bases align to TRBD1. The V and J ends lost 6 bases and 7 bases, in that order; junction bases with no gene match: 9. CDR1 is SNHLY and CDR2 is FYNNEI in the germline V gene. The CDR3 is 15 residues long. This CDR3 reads CASRNEQGAREKLFF. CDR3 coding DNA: TGTGCCAGCAGGAACGAACAGGGGGCGCGTGAAAAACTGTTTTTT.

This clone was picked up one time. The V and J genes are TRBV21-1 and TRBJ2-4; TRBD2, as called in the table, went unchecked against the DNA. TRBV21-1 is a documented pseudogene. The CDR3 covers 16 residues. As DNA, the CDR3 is TGTGCCAGCAGCCCTCTGGCGGGGAGACGTAAAAACATTCAGTACTTC. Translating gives CASSPLAGRRKNIQYF.

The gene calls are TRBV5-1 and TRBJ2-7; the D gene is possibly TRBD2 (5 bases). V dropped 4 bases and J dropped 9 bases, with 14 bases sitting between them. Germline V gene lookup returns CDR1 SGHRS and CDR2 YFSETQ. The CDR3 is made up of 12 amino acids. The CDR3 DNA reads TGCGCCAGCAGCCGGGGAACTGAGGGGCAGTACTTC. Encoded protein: CASSRGTEGQYF.

CDR3: CASSEAQRLEWDQPQHF. The CDR3 bases are TGTGCCAGCAGTGAAGCGCAGCGGTTGGAGTGGGATCAGCCCCAGCATTTT. The chain is built from TRBV6-1 and TRBJ1-5; D unresolved. The CDR3 consists of 17 residues. Trimming took 0 bases from V and 5 from J, leaving 17 bases between them. Germline CDR1 MNHNS, CDR2 SASEGT.

CDR3 amino acids: CASSPGTISTDTQYF. DNA for the CDR3: TGTGCCAGCAGCCCGGGGACAATAAGCACAGATACGCAGTATTTT. The rearrangement links TRBV11-3 to TRBJ2-3; weak D call: TRBD1 (6 bases). V was trimmed by 5 bases and J by 0 bases, leaving 12 bases between them. Germline V gene lookup returns CDR1 SGHNT and CDR2 YENEEA. The CDR3 loop spans 15 amino acids.

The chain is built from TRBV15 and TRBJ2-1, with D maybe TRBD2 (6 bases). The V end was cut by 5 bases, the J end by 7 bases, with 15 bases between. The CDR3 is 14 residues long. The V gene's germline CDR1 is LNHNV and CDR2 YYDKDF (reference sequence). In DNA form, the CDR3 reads TGTGCCACCAGCGGCCGGGGGAAAGGGAATGAGCAGTTCTTC. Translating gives CATSGRGKGNEQFF.

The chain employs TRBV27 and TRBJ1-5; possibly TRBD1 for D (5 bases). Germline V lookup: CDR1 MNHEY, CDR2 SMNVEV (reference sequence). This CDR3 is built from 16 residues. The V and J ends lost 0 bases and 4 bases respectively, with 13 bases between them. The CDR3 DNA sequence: TGTGCCAGCAGTTTATCTCACGGGGCGGGGAATCAGCCCCAGCATTTT. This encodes CASSLSHGAGNQPQHF.